This paragraph covers one T cell receptor beta chain sequence. Its antigen remains undetermined. Within one base of it there is no much larger clone, and no base qualities were kept. Healthy HIV-negative adults with no recently reported acute infections or vaccinations were included as donors. Only Caucasian adults living in Nashville, Tennessee, USA were represented among the donors. CD8 memory samples combined magnetically selected CD45RO+ cells with CCR7-negative CD45RA+ effector memory (TemRA) cells. Blood was obtained by leukapheresis, after which PBMCs were separated by Ficoll-Histopaque density gradient centrifugation and cryopreserved in liquid nitrogen vapor phase. Analytical flow cytometry was used to check the purity and quantity of every magnetically sorted T cell population. From each sorted fraction, genomic DNA was isolated and quantified by UV absorbance on a Nanodrop 2000c. The CDR3 contains 17 residues, cysteine and phenylalanine counted. Only the CDR3 DNA stays, 51 bases, in frame from base 1. Trimming leaves V shorter by 1 base and J shorter by 0 bases, with the junction holding 7 bases beyond the gene matches. According to the germline V gene, CDR1 reads SQVTM and CDR2 reads ANQGSEA.

The sample originates from a study of shared clonotypes between healthy human individuals (dated by TCRdb to about 2020). With respect to the entire study: The cohort comprised a couple of women and a few men aged 18 to 49 years. For each donor, CD4 naive and CD4 memory were each run on three plates, CD8 naive on two plates, and CD8 memory on one plate. Leukapheresis yielded between about 0.85 and 10 billion PBMCs per donor. To increase sequencing depth and limit assay-specific biases, TCR repertoire library preparation and sequencing were carried out by different laboratories using diverse techniques. To estimate repertoire size and how much clonotypes are shared between individuals, the study performed deep sequencing of blood TCR repertoires from roughly five healthy adults.

Using the deep immunoSEQ assay, multiplex PCR amplified TCR CDR3 regions from genomic DNA. Extracted genomic DNA from each cell subset was distributed evenly across all wells of several immunoSEQ 96-well plates, and each plate was treated as a replicate. For sorted subsets, around 200 ng genomic DNA, equal to some 30,000 T cell genomes, was loaded into each replicate PCR. The purified libraries were quantified using a Qubit 3.0 fluorometer, sized with a Bioanalyzer 2100, and then quantified again using the KAPA Library Quantification kit. A separate single-read 150-cycle Illumina NextSeq 550 flow cell was used to sequence each immunoSEQ 96-well plate. The study's own analysis went as follows. Because the immunoSEQ output held only junctional sequences and lacked quality scores, the filtering could not match the filtering applied to full-length reads. Sequences were annotated with PyIR, a Python wrapper for IgBLAST v1.9, using IMGT germline references to assign V/J genes and CDR3. Any read was removed if the V/J assignment was weak (E-value above 1e-6), the CDR3 was missing, or the read contained stop codons, out-of-frame junctions, or ambiguous translated residues. V3J clonotypes were defined as sequences sharing the same inferred V gene, J gene, and CDR3 amino acid sequence. To compute the percentage overlap between repertoires, the number of shared unique clonotypes was divided by the size of the smaller repertoire. Repertoire richness was assessed with RTK rarefaction, the Chao1 estimator, and Recon v2.1 estimates of unobserved clonotypes. OLGA was used to compute generation probabilities for all TCRbeta clonotypes that the gDNA method yielded from a handful of donors. Entries here come from immuneACCESS through TCRdb and include only in-frame sequences with V and J called. Some clones fail to appear in such tables; in the studies checked, an unresolved V gene covers under half of the shortfall, and the cause of the remainder is unknown. That table furnishes V, J and clone size, whereas the DNA furnished D and trimming. The sample table holds 650,000 to 700,000 clones, of which about 90% were seen once. Of the sample, more than 30% is held by the ten largest clones.

Overall study outcomes, separate from this receptor: Naive subsets generally had larger estimated clonotype richness than memory subsets did. Incomplete sequencing was indicated by rarefaction of sorted-subset datasets, despite the large sequencing depth. Sharing across a few donors was observed for 5% to 6.5% of naive CD4, over 3% of naive CD8, over 2% of memory CD4, and roughly 0.4% of memory CD8 clonotypes. Only blood was sampled, and tissue TCR repertoires likely differ from those in blood. Higher generation probabilities were observed for clonotypes shared by all four sorted-subset donors than for non-shared clonotypes. The small number of donors limited the genetic and exposure-history diversity represented. Pairwise subsampling led to the expectation that sequencing depth would affect the degree of clonotype sharing among donors.

The clonotype comes from a man between 18 and 35 years old in good health. Some clones in this sample may be carry-over from other donors' samples. The chain joins TRBV29-1 to TRBJ2-1; 9 bases in the junction line up with TRBD1. Source material: memory CD8+ T cells from PBMCs. The label giving this sample's cell subset or site can be read as: CD45RO+ cells pooled with CCR7-negative TemRA cells. The nucleotide sequence is given as TGCAGCGTTGAAGGGGACAGGGATCGGGGCTCCTACAATGAGCAGTTCTTC. This encodes CSVEGDRDRGSYNEQFF.